This T cell receptor beta chain appears in the sequencing data of a study of T cell responses to AZD1222 COVID-19 vaccine. Concerning this clone: Its antigen is unknown.

From germline, CDR1 is SGHTA and CDR2 FQGNSA. The V and J ends lost 5 bases and 3 bases respectively, with 11 bases between them. This CDR3 contains 15 residues. Findings and caveats of the study: Compared with day 0, the breadth and depth of the Spike-specific TCR repertoire rose significantly after two doses of AZD1222. CD4 TCRs associated with vaccination spanned spike, dominating at 160-218 and 743-854.

TCRdb keeps only in-frame clones here, not all; method: immunoSEQ multiplex PCR. The sample yields fewer than 200,000 clones, roughly 92% seen once. The chain couples TRBV7-2 to TRBJ1-6, with D possibly TRBD1 on 6 matching bases. The sample consisted of peripheral blood, taken on day 0 of AZD1222 vaccination. This TCR came from an adult in good health. The CDR3 coding sequence is TGTGCCAGCAGCAGAGGGGGGAACTATAATTCACCCCTCCACTTT. It is translated as CASSRGGNYNSPLHF.